Given below is one TCR beta chain in context. V shed 4 bases, J shed 4 bases, and the junction held 7 bases outside the gene matches. The CDR3 contains 15 residues. From germline, CDR1 is SQVTM and CDR2 ANQGSEA. The sample belongs to a study of CD8+CD57+ T cells in acquired aplastic anemia. The TCR beta profiling, which covered VDJ combination and CDR3 sequence, was carried out using genomic DNA as the template. TCRdb used MiXCR to reprocess the reads, holding one entry per CDR3 protein. The repertoire holds about 190,000 distinct CDR3 sequences, with about three fifths as singletons. The receptor's source is a human donor with severe aplastic anemia or a healthy control (not recorded which). Sequences were obtained from sorted CD4+, CD8+, or CD8+CD57+ T cells (not recorded which) from PBMCs. The J gene is TRBJ2-1, the V gene TRBV29-1, with 10 bases fitting TRBD2. The DNA for the CDR3 is TGCAGCGTTGCCCCGGGACTAGCGACTTACAATGAGCAGTTCTTC. Amino acid sequence: CSVAPGLATYNEQFF.